This T cell receptor (beta chain) is drawn from a study of CD8+CD57+ T cells in acquired aplastic anemia. About the study: Average CD4+ read depth in healthy donors was around 11 million reads. Findings and caveats of the study: Twenty-nine was the count of CD8+ CDR3 sequences that patients shared with controls.

Researchers used genomic DNA as the template to profile TCR beta VDJ and CDR3. TCRdb passed the reads through MiXCR, listing each CDR3 protein once. Here the sample spans about 110,000 distinct CDR3 sequences, under 60% being singletons. Note on this clonotype: Its antigen is currently unknown.

Per the germline V gene, CDR1 is DFQATT and CDR2 is SNEGSKA (reference sequence). V dropped 3 bases and J dropped 10 bases, with 13 bases sitting between them. The CDR3 runs 13 residues. The sample was sorted CD4+, CD8+, or CD8+CD57+ T cells (not recorded which) from PBMCs. The V call is TRBV20-1, the J call TRBJ1-6; possible D gene TRBD1, 6 bases. The TCR was taken from a human donor in good health, serving as a control. CDR3 amino acids: CSASLSGGSPLHF. CDR3 sequence (DNA): TGCAGTGCTAGTTTAAGTGGGGGCTCACCCCTCCACTTT.